A single sample is the source of the 16 T cell receptor beta chains below, sequenced in a study of cytomegalovirus exposure and HLA in healthy donors. Some clones are missing from TCRdb's copy, which holds only in-frame ones; the method was immunoSEQ multiplex PCR. The table lists around 140,000 clones, 89% of them singletons. Sequencing was done on a sample of PBMCs. These receptors were taken from a woman aged 18-35 years in good health and CMV-seronegative.

The chain is built from TRBV15 and TRBJ2-7, with D hard to call. The CDR3 totals 15 residues. Germline CDR1 and CDR2: LNHNV and YYDKDF (reference sequence). Between the trimmed V and J ends, which lost 0 bases and 0 bases, there was a span of 9 bases. This CDR3 reads CATSRDLESSYEQYF. The DNA for the CDR3 is TGTGCCACCAGCAGAGATTTAGAGAGCTCCTACGAGCAGTACTTC.

The chain recombines TRBV5-5 with TRBJ2-7, with 9 bases fitting TRBD1. Unmatched junction bases numbered 16, after V lost 0 bases and J lost 3 bases. Germline CDR1 is SGHKS and CDR2 is YYEKEE (reference sequence). The CDR3 has 19 amino acids. The CDR3 loop is CASSLDWRRFRDRVYEQYF. Here the CDR3 DNA reads TGTGCCAGCAGCTTGGACTGGAGGCGATTCCGGGACAGGGTCTACGAGCAGTACTTC.

This clone appeared once. The chain combines TRBV6-5 with TRBJ1-1, with 8 bases fitting TRBD1. This CDR3 region has 14 residues. The V segment lost 4 bases and the J segment 5 bases; nucleotides outside the gene matches: 6. The germline V gene has CDR1 MNHEY and CDR2 SVGAGI. The CDR3 is CASSWGTGGTEAFF. Written as DNA, the CDR3 is TGTGCCAGCAGTTGGGGTACAGGGGGGACTGAAGCTTTCTTT.

As concerns this clone: This sample also contains other DNA sequences that code for the same CDR3. The chain links TRBV6-1 to TRBJ2-5; 7 bases line up with TRBD1. Germline V gives CDR1 MNHNS, CDR2 SASEGT. With 4 bases clipped from V and 5 bases from J, the junction kept 7 bases outside the gene matches. This CDR3 is 14 amino acids long. Written as DNA, the CDR3 is TGTGCCAGCAGTGCTAGCCGAGGGGGCGAGACCCAGTACTTC. Protein: CASSASRGGETQYF.

The chain carries TRBV2 and TRBJ1-5; 7 bases are a match to TRBD1. CDR3 size: 14 residues. V lost 6 bases and J lost 7; bases outside the gene matches: 9. CDR1 SNHLY and CDR2 FYNNEI come from the germline V gene. CDR3 nucleotides: TGTGCCAGCAGACCAGGTACAGGGGTCCAGCCCCAGCATTTT. Translating it yields CASRPGTGVQPQHF.

This clone was recorded once. J is TRBJ1-5 and V is TRBV7-2; no clear D. Germline CDR1 SGHTA, CDR2 FQGNSA. The CDR3 spans 16 residues. Deletions cut 1 base from V and 0 bases from J, with 10 bases between. The CDR3 sequence: CASSLGPDSSNQPQHF. CDR3 DNA sequence: TGTGCCAGCAGCTTAGGGCCAGACTCTAGCAATCAGCCCCAGCATTTT. Full variable domain (outside the CDR3, taken from reference TRBV7-2 and TRBJ1-5): GAGVSQSPSNKVTEKGKDVELRCDPISGHTALYWYRQSLGQGLEFLIYFQGNSAPDKSGLPSDRFSAERTGGSVSTLTIQRTQQEDSAVYLCASSLGPDSSNQPQHFGDGTRLSIL.

The chain couples TRBV5-1 to TRBJ1-1, with TRBD1 matching over 9 bases. J lost 2 bases, V lost 7 bases, and 12 bases had no gene match. Germline CDR1 reads SGHRS; CDR2 reads YFSETQ. This CDR3 is built from 16 residues. CDR3 loop: CASRSGQGSRNTEAFF. The CDR3 DNA is TGCGCCAGCCGTTCTGGACAGGGGAGCCGAAACACTGAAGCTTTCTTT. Drawing the rest from reference TRBV5-1 and TRBJ1-1, the complete variable domain is KAGVTQTPRYLIKTRGQQVTLSCSPISGHRSVSWYQQTPGQGLQFLFEYFSETQRNKGNFPGRFSGRQFSNSRSEMNVSTLELGDSALYLCASRSGQGSRNTEAFFGQGTRLTVV.

The CDR3 bases are TGTGCCAGTAGTATCGGACAGGGGGGATGGATGGCGAGTCAGCCCCAGCATTTT. Its protein product is CASSIGQGGWMASQPQHF. V and J are TRBV19 and TRBJ1-5; 10 nucleotides match TRBD1. CDR1 LNHDA and CDR2 SQIVND come from the germline V gene (reference sequence). This CDR3 is 18 amino acids long. V lost 3 bases to trimming and J lost 6 bases; unmatched junction nucleotides: 14.

The chain carries TRBV6-5 and TRBJ2-6; 8 bases match TRBD1. CDR1 and CDR2 (germline): MNHEY, SVGAGI. The CDR3 spans 15 residues. Losses at the gene ends were 9 bases for V and 2 bases for J; bases not matched to a gene: 6. CDR3 nucleotide sequence: TGTGCCAGTCGACAGGGGACGGCTGGGGCCAACGTCCTGACTTTC. Amino acid sequence: CASRQGTAGANVLTF.

This clone was recorded only once. V usage is TRBV9 and J usage is TRBJ1-4, with D possibly being TRBD1 (5 bases). CDR3 length: 14 residues. Trimming cost V 3 bases and J 7 bases, with 13 bases left between them. Germline CDR1 reads SGDLS; CDR2 reads YYNGEE. CDR3 bases: TGTGCCAGCAGCGGGGGCGACCGGGCTGAAAAACTGTTTTTT. This sequence encodes CASSGGDRAEKLFF.

The J gene is TRBJ2-5, the V gene TRBV6-6, with 8 bases that match TRBD1. The V segment lost 5 bases and the J segment 4 bases; nucleotides outside the gene matches: 6. The CDR3 runs to 14 residues. Germline V CDR1 and CDR2: MNHNY, SVGAGI (reference sequence). The CDR3 sequence is CASSLQGAGETQYF. As DNA, the CDR3 is TGTGCCAGCAGTCTTCAGGGGGCGGGAGAGACCCAGTACTTC.

The rearrangement links TRBV5-5 to TRBJ1-1, with D unclear. The V end was cut by 4 bases, the J end by 0 bases, with 13 bases between. The germline V gene encodes CDR1 SGHKS and CDR2 YYEKEE (reference sequence). The CDR3 runs 15 residues. CDR3 protein: CASSPRINLNTEAFF. The DNA of the CDR3 is TGTGCCAGCAGCCCGAGGATAAACCTGAACACTGAAGCTTTCTTT. Filled out from reference TRBV5-5 and TRBJ1-1, the complete variable domain reads DAGVTQSPTHLIKTRGQQVTLRCSPISGHKSVSWYQQVLGQGPQFIFQYYEKEERGRGNFPDRFSARQFPNYSSELNVNALLLGDSALYLCASSPRINLNTEAFFGQGTRLTVV.

The rearrangement links TRBV5-1 to TRBJ1-1; 11 nucleotides align to TRBD1. The junction had 4 bases not matched to a gene; V was cut back by 3 bases and J by 6 bases. Germline assignment: CDR1 SGHRS and CDR2 YFSETQ. The CDR3 totals 14 residues. The CDR3 loop is CASSSRDRGAEAFF. Written as DNA, the CDR3 is TGCGCCAGCAGCTCCCGGGACAGGGGGGCTGAAGCTTTCTTT.

The chain joins TRBV13 to TRBJ2-3; no clear D gene. CDR1 PRHDT and CDR2 FYEKMQ come from the germline V gene (reference sequence). V was pared by 6 bases and J by 3 bases, with 13 bases between. The CDR3 length is 14 residues. The CDR3 spells CASSLAARTDTQYF. CDR3 DNA: TGTGCCAGCAGTCTTGCCGCCCGGACAGATACGCAGTATTTT.

The chain employs TRBV4-1 and TRBJ2-2; unclear D gene. V lost 1 base to trimming and J lost 2 bases, with 11 bases between them. Germline values: CDR1 MGHRA, CDR2 YSYEKL. CDR3 length: 16 residues. In DNA form, the CDR3 reads TGCGCCAGCAGCCAAGCCAGGATCCCCAACACCGGGGAGCTGTTTTTT. Protein sequence: CASSQARIPNTGELFF.

This chain joins TRBV6-5 and TRBJ2-3, with 8 positions matching TRBD2. Unmatched junction bases numbered 8, after V lost 5 bases and J lost 4 bases. CDR1 and CDR2 (germline): MNHEY, SVGAGI. This CDR3 region has 15 residues. This CDR3 is CASSTGTRGADTQYF. Here the CDR3 DNA reads TGTGCCAGCAGTACCGGGACTAGGGGCGCAGATACGCAGTATTTT.